Following are 24 T cell receptor beta chains from one sample sequenced in a study of T cell responses to AZD1222 COVID-19 vaccine (dated by TCRdb to about 2021). Library prep was done by the immunoSEQ multiplex PCR assay. The source is immuneACCESS, and TCRdb retained only in-frame sequences with V and J called. Part of the clones is not carried over; for the studies checked, unresolved V genes explain less than half of this, and the remainder is unexplained. Here the sample has about 120,000 clones; more than 85% occur a single time. Clones ranked in the top ten supply roughly 3.1% of the sample. The sample's time point, from its label and the paper: about 28 days (+/-7) after the second vaccine dose. The sample here was peripheral blood, taken 28 days after the second AZD1222 dose. Source of these receptors: an adult who received the AZD1222 COVID-19 vaccine.

This chain joins TRBV9 and TRBJ1-1; 7 bases agree with TRBD1. J lost 2 bases, V lost 0 bases, and 4 bases had no gene match. The CDR3 totals 15 residues. Per the germline V gene, CDR1 is SGDLS and CDR2 is YYNGEE. DNA for the CDR3: TGTGCCAGCAGCGTAGGGGGGACAGTTAACACTGAAGCTTTCTTT. Amino acids: CASSVGGTVNTEAFF.

This chain joins TRBV6-2 or TRBV6-3 and TRBJ1-3, with D hard to call. Looked up from germline, CDR1 is MNHEY and CDR2 is SVGEGT. Trimming removed 2 bases at V and 2 bases at J, with 7 bases between. The CDR3 is made up of 14 amino acids. This chain's CDR3 is CASSYRTTGNTIYF. In DNA form, the CDR3 reads TGTGCCAGCAGTTACCGGACTACTGGAAACACCATATATTTT.

As to this clone: The identical CDR3 is also encoded by other nucleotide sequences in the sample. The J gene is TRBJ2-7, the V gene TRBV2; no clear D. This CDR3 spans 11 amino acids. Per the germline V gene, CDR1 is SNHLY and CDR2 is FYNNEI. Trimming removed 3 bases from V and 4 bases from J, with 4 bases in between. CDR3 bases: TGTGCCAGCAGTGACAGTTACGAGCAGTACTTC. Translating gives CASSDSYEQYF.

The chain joins TRBV12-3 or TRBV12-4 to TRBJ1-1; D is ambiguous. V lost 7 bases, J lost 2 bases, and 8 bases lay in between. The CDR3 spans 12 residues. In DNA form, the CDR3 reads TGTGCCAGCAATAGGGATAACACTGAAGCTTTCTTT. Translated, it gives CASNRDNTEAFF.

The chain uses TRBV6-1 and TRBJ2-1, with D uncertain. Germline assignment: CDR1 MNHNS and CDR2 SASEGT. Trimming left V 1 base short and J 0 bases short, with 7 bases between. The CDR3 length is 15 residues. CDR3 protein: CASSEGPSSYNEQFF. CDR3 sequence (DNA): TGTGCCAGCAGTGAAGGCCCTAGCTCCTACAATGAGCAGTTCTTC.

This sequence joins TRBV6-5 and TRBJ2-3; 8 nucleotides line up with TRBD2. Trimming at V came to 1 base and at J to 6 bases, leaving 6 bases not matched to a gene. CDR3 size: 15 residues. Germline V CDR1 and CDR2: MNHEY, SVGAGI. CDR3 sequence: CASSYLSSGGDTQYF. The CDR3 coding sequence is TGTGCCAGCAGTTACTTATCCAGCGGGGGCGATACGCAGTATTTT.

The chain uses TRBV11-3 and TRBJ2-4, with 9 bases that match TRBD1. The germline V gene encodes CDR1 SGHNT and CDR2 YENEEA. V was pared by 0 bases and J by 0 bases, with 6 bases of the junction left unmatched. The CDR3 is 18 amino acids. As DNA, the CDR3 is TGTGCCAGCAGCTTAGATGCCGGGACAGGGAGAGCCAAAAACATTCAGTACTTC. Its translation is CASSLDAGTGRAKNIQYF.

This chain uses TRBV3-1 (or the pseudogene TRBV3-2) with TRBJ2-7; possibly TRBD1 for D (5 bases). The germline V gene has CDR1 LGHDT and CDR2 YNNKEL (reference sequence). Trimming took 1 base from V and 5 from J, leaving 15 bases between them. The CDR3 length is 15 residues. The CDR3 nucleotides read TGTGCCAGCAGCCAAGTTCAGGGTCGGGTTCACGAGCAGTACTTC. Translated: CASSQVQGRVHEQYF.

The chain has TRBV30 and TRBJ1-2; D is unclear. The V gene's germline CDR1 is GTSNPN and CDR2 SVGIG (reference sequence). Trimming cost V 0 bases and J 3 bases, with 26 bases left between them. The CDR3 covers 19 residues. The chain's CDR3 is CAWSVHGSKISTPYYGYTF. In DNA form, the CDR3 reads TGTGCCTGGAGTGTACACGGTTCTAAGATTAGCACACCTTACTATGGCTACACCTTC.

The rearrangement uses TRBV28 and TRBJ1-5, with 12 nucleotides matching TRBD1. Losses at the gene ends were 3 bases for V and 6 bases for J; bases not matched to a gene: 12. The germline V gene encodes CDR1 MDHEN and CDR2 SYDVKM. CDR3 length: 18 residues. CDR3 sequence: CASSLLSFRDRGLQPQHF. The CDR3, as DNA: TGTGCCAGCAGTTTGCTCAGTTTCCGGGACAGGGGGCTTCAGCCCCAGCATTTT. The variable domain in full, with the rest retrieved from reference TRBV28 and TRBJ1-5, is DVKVTQSSRYLVKRTGEKVFLECVQDMDHENMFWYRQDPGLGLRLIYFSYDVKMKEKGDIPEGYSVSREKKERFSLILESASTNQTSMYLCASSLLSFRDRGLQPQHFGDGTRLSIL.

This sequence joins TRBV18 and TRBJ1-6; TRBD1 aligns across 10 bases. Looked up from germline, CDR1 is KGHSH and CDR2 is LQKENI. With 3 bases clipped from V and 7 bases from J, the junction kept 3 bases outside the gene matches. The CDR3 runs 15 residues. In DNA, the CDR3 is TGTGCCAGCTCACCGGGGACAGGGGAAAATTCACCCCTCCACTTT. Translation gives CASSPGTGENSPLHF.

V and J are TRBV7-2 and TRBJ2-1; the D is unclear. V gave up 1 base and J gave up 4 bases, with 14 bases separating them. This CDR3 is 16 amino acids long. Germline-derived CDR1 and CDR2 are SGHTA and FQGNSA. The CDR3 bases are TGTGCCAGCAGCTTAGTCTTCGGTATAAAGTACAATGAGCAGTTCTTC. Protein product: CASSLVFGIKYNEQFF. Combining the CDR3 with reference TRBV7-2 and TRBJ2-1 gives the whole variable domain GAGVSQSPSNKVTEKGKDVELRCDPISGHTALYWYRQSLGQGLEFLIYFQGNSAPDKSGLPSDRFSAERTGGSVSTLTIQRTQQEDSAVYLCASSLVFGIKYNEQFFGPGTRLTVL.

This chain links TRBV10-3 with TRBJ1-1; D is unclear. The CDR3 totals 14 residues. V lost 3 bases and J 1 base, leaving 9 bases between the germline ends. Germline V lookup: CDR1 ENHRY, CDR2 SYGVKD. The DNA for the CDR3 is TGTGCCATCAGTGAATCATCGGCGAACACTGAAGCTTTCTTT. This gives the protein CAISESSANTEAFF.

The rearrangement joins TRBV7-6 to TRBJ2-2; 11 nucleotides align to TRBD1. J lost 5 bases, V lost 9 bases, and 5 bases had no gene match. CDR3 length equals 14 residues. Germline V gene lookup returns CDR1 SGHVS and CDR2 FNYEAQ. CDR3 sequence reads: CASWDRGRTGELFF. The CDR3 DNA follows: TGTGCCAGTTGGGACAGGGGGAGGACCGGGGAGCTGTTTTTT.

This rearrangement joins TRBV2 to TRBJ2-1; 7 bases map to TRBD2. Germline values: CDR1 SNHLY, CDR2 FYNNEI. CDR3 length: 14 amino acids. Trimming at V came to 6 bases and at J to 8 bases, leaving 10 bases not matched to a gene. The CDR3 protein is CASSAGLVIDEQFF. As DNA, the CDR3 is TGTGCCAGCAGCGCCGGACTAGTTATCGATGAGCAGTTCTTC.

This clone appeared a few times. The rearrangement uses TRBV6-5 and TRBJ1-1; D not resolved. V lost 2 bases and J lost 4, with 8 bases in between. The germline V gene encodes CDR1 MNHEY and CDR2 SVGAGI. CDR3 length equals 13 residues. The CDR3 DNA follows: TGTGCCAGCAGTTACGGACCCGCCACTGAAGCTTTCTTT. It yields the protein CASSYGPATEAFF.

This chain connects TRBV3-1 (or the pseudogene TRBV3-2) to TRBJ2-1; 11 bases match TRBD2. Germline trimming cut 5 bases from V and 3 bases from J; bases unmatched to any gene: 6. CDR1 and CDR2 (germline): LGHDT, YNNKEL (reference sequence). The CDR3 is 16 amino acids. CDR3 residues: CASSGGLAELYNEQFF. CDR3 in DNA: TGTGCCAGCAGCGGGGGACTAGCGGAACTCTACAATGAGCAGTTCTTC.

The rearrangement uses TRBV6-5 and TRBJ1-5; the D gene is possibly TRBD1 (6 bases). Trimming removed 6 bases at V and 3 bases at J, with 12 bases between. The germline V gene has CDR1 MNHEY and CDR2 SVGAGI. This CDR3 has 14 amino acids. CDR3 in DNA: TGTGCCAGCAGAAAAACAGGGTCCAATCAGCCCCAGCATTTT. The encoded protein is CASRKTGSNQPQHF.

The V gene is TRBV5-4, the J gene TRBJ2-5; TRBD2 might be the D (5 bases). V gave up 4 bases and J gave up 6 bases, with 13 bases separating them. CDR3 length: 13 amino acids. Germline values: CDR1 SGHNT, CDR2 YYREEE (reference sequence). The CDR3 loop is CASSLEAVKTQYF. As DNA, the CDR3 is TGTGCCAGCAGCCTGGAGGCGGTAAAGACCCAGTACTTC.

V is TRBV6-6 and J is TRBJ1-6, with TRBD1 identical over 9 bases. Per germline, CDR1 MNHNY and CDR2 SVGAGI (reference sequence). This CDR3 contains 16 residues. V lost 10 bases, J lost 4 bases, and 11 bases stayed unmatched. DNA for the CDR3: TGTGCCAACAATCAGACCGGGACAGGGTATAATTCACCCCTCCACTTT. This translates into CANNQTGTGYNSPLHF.

This clone was recorded a few times. The chain recombines TRBV7-2 with TRBJ1-3; maybe TRBD1 (5 bases). Germline lookup yields CDR1 SGHTA and CDR2 FQGNSA. Trimming stripped 5 bases from V and 1 base from J, with 9 bases between. The length of the CDR3 is 14 residues. The CDR3 DNA reads as TGTGCCAGCAGCCTCGGGGCTTCTGGAAACACCATATATTTT. This sequence encodes CASSLGASGNTIYF.

This chain joins TRBV7-2 and TRBJ1-6; TRBD1 might be the D (6 bases). The CDR3 spans 16 residues. Trimming cost V 0 bases and J 6 bases, with 12 bases left between them. CDR1 and CDR2 from the germline V gene are SGHTA and FQGNSA. This CDR3 is CASSLAFGGGNSPLHF. The CDR3 region has the DNA TGTGCCAGCAGCTTAGCTTTTGGAGGGGGTAATTCACCCCTCCACTTT.

J is TRBJ1-5 and V is TRBV28; the match to TRBD1 covers 9 bases. Germline loops: CDR1 MDHEN, CDR2 SYDVKM. This CDR3 spans 16 amino acids. Losses at the gene ends were 5 bases for V and 3 bases for J; bases not matched to a gene: 8. CDR3 loop: CASSPHGTGINQPQHF. For the CDR3, the DNA is TGTGCCAGCAGTCCCCATGGGACAGGGATCAATCAGCCCCAGCATTTT. Filled out from reference TRBV28 and TRBJ1-5, the complete variable domain reads DVKVTQSSRYLVKRTGEKVFLECVQDMDHENMFWYRQDPGLGLRLIYFSYDVKMKEKGDIPEGYSVSREKKERFSLILESASTNQTSMYLCASSPHGTGINQPQHFGDGTRLSIL.

The V and J genes are TRBV12-3 or TRBV12-4 and TRBJ1-5, with D unresolved. The CDR3 length is 13 residues. V lost 3 bases and J 1 base, leaving 4 bases between the germline ends. The CDR3 coding sequence is TGTGCCAGCAGTTTCGGGAGCAATCAGCCCCAGCATTTT. Translated: CASSFGSNQPQHF.